The 29 T cell receptor beta chains presented below share a single source sample, sequenced in a study of early T cells in non-severe SARS-CoV-2 infection. TCRdb ran MiXCR on the 5' RACE reads and lists one entry per CDR3 protein. The data contain approximately 60,000 distinct CDR3 sequences, 7% to 9.5% of them seen just once; the ten biggest clones take up around an eighth. Here the sequenced sample was whole blood, taken at baseline. The receptors were sampled from an adult who was a healthcare worker with PCR-confirmed SARS-CoV-2 infection or an uninfected control (not recorded which).

The table lists this clonotype with a few counts. The chain carries TRBV6-1 and TRBJ2-1, with unresolved D. Germline V gives CDR1 MNHNS, CDR2 SASEGT. CDR3 length equals 15 residues. Trimming took off 4 bases at V and 8 bases at J, with 18 bases between the two ends. CDR3 loop: CASSVDGRYRDEQFF. In DNA form, the CDR3 reads TGTGCCAGCAGTGTGGATGGCAGGTATCGTGATGAGCAGTTCTTC.

In its sample, this clonotype was seen a few times. The chain is built from TRBV6-2 or TRBV6-3 and TRBJ2-2; TRBD2 is a possible D gene (6 bases). The germline V gene encodes CDR1 MNHEY and CDR2 SVGEGT. V dropped 0 bases and J dropped 5 bases, with 16 bases sitting between them. The CDR3 has 17 residues. CDR3 in amino acids: CASSYSEPGGRTGELFF. CDR3 in DNA: TGTGCCAGCAGTTACTCTGAACCAGGAGGGAGAACCGGGGAGCTGTTTTTT.

This clonotype was observed a few times. This chain links TRBV12-3 or TRBV12-4 with TRBJ2-1; 7 bases agree with TRBD2. With V trimmed by 2 bases and J by 0 bases, 10 bases remained unmatched. The CDR3 length is 18 residues. CDR3 residues: CASSLLEGAGSSYNEQFF. In DNA form, the CDR3 reads TGTGCCAGCAGTTTATTAGAGGGAGCGGGAAGCTCCTACAATGAGCAGTTCTTC.

This clonotype was seen a few times. This chain connects TRBV27 to TRBJ1-6; a weak D match, TRBD1 (6 bases). This CDR3 region has 14 residues. Per the germline V gene, CDR1 is MNHEY and CDR2 is SMNVEV (reference sequence). V lost 0 bases and J 13 bases, leaving 13 bases between the germline ends. CDR3 loop: CASSLSDSLRPLHF. The CDR3 DNA is TGTGCCAGCAGTTTATCGGACAGCCTGAGGCCCCTCCACTTT.

This clonotype was observed a few times. The chain combines TRBV7-2 with TRBJ2-1; TRBD2 agrees at 8 bases. The germline gives CDR1 SGHTA, CDR2 FQGNSA. V lost 6 bases, J lost 9 bases, and 7 bases stayed unmatched. The CDR3 runs 13 residues. For the CDR3, the DNA is TGTGCCAGCAGAGTAGCGGGGTATAGTGAGCAGTTCTTC. It codes for CASRVAGYSEQFF.

V is TRBV10-3 and J is TRBJ1-2; a possible D gene is TRBD1 (6 bases). The V and J ends lost 11 bases and 7 bases respectively, with 17 bases between them. In germline, CDR1 is ENHRY, CDR2 SYGVKD. The CDR3 has 12 amino acids. The CDR3 sequence is CASGAGDSGYTF. The CDR3 coding sequence is TGTGCCTCAGGGGCAGGGGATAGTGGCTACACCTTC.

V and J are TRBV20-1 and TRBJ1-1; no clear D gene. The CDR3 sequence is 14 residues long. V lost 5 bases and J 0 bases, leaving 13 bases between the germline ends. Germline V gene sequence: CDR1 DFQATT, CDR2 SNEGSKA (reference sequence). In DNA, the CDR3 is TGCAGTGCTGCACCCGGGAACCTGAACACTGAAGCTTTCTTT. Protein: CSAAPGNLNTEAFF.

The rearrangement joins TRBV20-1 to TRBJ1-1; 8 bases are shared with TRBD1. Germline V gives CDR1 DFQATT, CDR2 SNEGSKA (reference sequence). This CDR3 comprises 13 residues. After removal of 3 bases from V and 5 bases from J, the junction contained 5 bases not matched to a gene. Written as DNA, the CDR3 is TGCAGTGCTAGTTCGGACAGGGCGACTGAAGCTTTCTTT. It is translated as CSASSDRATEAFF.

The sample holds a few counts of this clonotype. The chain carries TRBV4-2 and TRBJ1-1, with TRBD1 as a possible D gene (5 bases). This CDR3 comprises 14 residues. The germline gives CDR1 LGHNA, CDR2 YNFKEQ. Trimming cost V 4 bases and J 1 base, with 10 bases left between them. This CDR3 is CASSRLGENTEAFF. As DNA, the CDR3 is TGTGCCAGCAGCCGGTTGGGGGAGAACACTGAAGCTTTCTTT.

The sample holds many counts of this clonotype. The J gene is TRBJ2-7, the V gene TRBV13; D not resolved. In germline, CDR1 is PRHDT, CDR2 FYEKMQ (reference sequence). This CDR3 has 12 amino acids. V dropped 4 bases and J dropped 6 bases, with 10 bases sitting between them. CDR3 DNA sequence: TGTGCCAGCAGCTACGACGGCAGCGAGCAGTACTTC. Residues: CASSYDGSEQYF.

The sample holds a few counts of this clonotype. The rearrangement joins TRBV12-3 or TRBV12-4 to TRBJ2-1; the D is unclear. This CDR3 region has 16 residues. Deletions cut 5 bases from V and 0 bases from J, with 14 bases between. CDR3 amino acids: CASSPSAKSSYNEQFF. The CDR3 coding sequence is TGTGCCAGCAGTCCGAGCGCTAAGAGCTCCTACAATGAGCAGTTCTTC.

The J gene is TRBJ2-7, the V gene TRBV7-9; TRBD1 aligns across 7 bases. Trimming removed 6 bases from V and 6 bases from J; junction bases left unmatched: 8. Germline assignment: CDR1 SEHNR and CDR2 FQNEAQ (reference sequence). The CDR3 totals 13 residues. The CDR3 sequence is CASSYGQVGEQYF. The CDR3 DNA reads as TGTGCCAGCAGTTACGGACAGGTGGGCGAGCAGTACTTC.

The rearrangement joins TRBV7-6 to TRBJ2-1; the match to TRBD1 covers 10 bases. The CDR3 loop spans 15 amino acids. With V trimmed by 4 bases and J by 4 bases, 4 bases remained unmatched. Germline V gene sequence: CDR1 SGHVS, CDR2 FNYEAQ. CDR3 region: CASSSGTGAYNEQFF. In DNA form, the CDR3 reads TGTGCCAGCAGCTCCGGGACAGGGGCTTACAATGAGCAGTTCTTC.

This clonotype was found a few times. V usage is TRBV29-1 and J usage is TRBJ1-2; no firm D call. This CDR3 is 12 amino acids long. V dropped 4 bases and J dropped 5 bases, with 11 bases sitting between them. The germline V gene encodes CDR1 SQVTM and CDR2 ANQGSEA. CDR3 nucleotides: TGCAGCGTTGTCCTGGGAGAGTATGGCTACACCTTC. This codes for CSVVLGEYGYTF.

The gene calls are TRBV6-6 and TRBJ1-5; 9 bases fit TRBD1. Germline values: CDR1 MNHNY, CDR2 SVGAGI (reference sequence). V lost 6 bases and J lost 6; bases outside the gene matches: 9. The CDR3 contains 15 residues. DNA for the CDR3: TGTGCCAGCAGCGACACAGGGGGCATTGCTCAGCCCCAGCATTTT. Translating it yields CASSDTGGIAQPQHF.

This clonotype was seen many times. The genes are TRBV20-1 and TRBJ1-2, with a weak D call TRBD1 (6 bases). This CDR3 is 12 amino acids long. Germline lookup yields CDR1 DFQATT and CDR2 SNEGSKA (reference sequence). The CDR3: CSAPDSPLGYTF. Written as DNA, the CDR3 is TGCAGCGCCCCGGACAGCCCATTAGGCTACACCTTC.

The chain recombines TRBV7-6 with TRBJ2-7; the D gene is possibly TRBD2 (5 bases). Germline V gene data show CDR1 as SGHVS and CDR2 as FNYEAQ. Trimming removed 2 bases from V and 6 bases from J, with 11 bases in between. CDR3 length: 13 residues. This chain's CDR3 is CASSLRRGREQYF. In DNA form, the CDR3 reads TGTGCCAGCAGCTTAAGGCGAGGGCGCGAGCAGTACTTC.

This clonotype was seen more than once but under ten times. The J gene is TRBJ2-5, the V gene TRBV5-1; D is tentatively TRBD1 or TRBD2 (6 bases each). This CDR3 region has 14 residues. The V end was cut by 2 bases, the J end by 1 base, with 9 bases between. Germline V CDR1 and CDR2: SGHRS, YFSETQ. CDR3: CASSLGGLQETQYF. For the CDR3, the DNA is TGCGCCAGCAGCTTAGGGGGACTCCAAGAGACCCAGTACTTC.

The J gene is TRBJ1-1, the V gene TRBV29-1; tentatively, D is TRBD1 (5 bases). The CDR3 loop spans 16 amino acids. V lost 4 bases and J lost 0, with 18 bases in between. From germline, CDR1 is SQVTM and CDR2 ANQGSEA. The CDR3, as DNA: TGCAGCGTTGCAATCTTCAAGACAGCCATGAACACTGAAGCTTTCTTT. Amino acids: CSVAIFKTAMNTEAFF. The variable domain in full, completed from reference TRBV29-1 and TRBJ1-1, reads SAVISQKPSRDICQRGTSLTIQCQVDSQVTMMFWYRQQPGQSLTLIATANQGSEATYESGFVIDKFPISRPNLTFSTLTVSNMSPEDSSIYLCSVAIFKTAMNTEAFFGQGTRLTVV.

The gene calls are TRBV10-3 and TRBJ2-7; 12 bases are shared with TRBD1. This CDR3 contains 12 residues. Germline CDR1 is ENHRY and CDR2 is SYGVKD. Germline trimming cut 10 bases from V and 9 bases from J; bases unmatched to any gene: 7. DNA of the CDR3: TGTGCCACCGGGGACAGGGGGCTCGGGCAGTACTTC. This encodes CATGDRGLGQYF.

J is TRBJ2-5 and V is TRBV10-3; D is unclear. Trimming cost V 0 bases and J 3 bases, with 8 bases left between them. The CDR3 is 14 residues long. Germline V gives CDR1 ENHRY, CDR2 SYGVKD. This CDR3 reads CAISESGREETQYF. As DNA, the CDR3 is TGTGCCATCAGTGAGTCGGGCCGGGAAGAGACCCAGTACTTC.

This clonotype was counted between two and nine times. The rearrangement uses TRBV10-3 and TRBJ2-5, with D perhaps matching TRBD2 (6 bases). The CDR3 has 12 residues. The V gene's germline CDR1 is ENHRY and CDR2 SYGVKD. The V gene lost 8 bases and the J gene lost 4 bases, with 11 bases spanning the gap. The chain's CDR3 is CAIGVAVETQYF. The CDR3 bases are TGTGCCATCGGTGTAGCGGTAGAGACCCAGTACTTC.

This clonotype was detected only a few times. V gene TRBV6-5 combines with J gene TRBJ1-5, with D unresolved. The CDR3 covers 15 residues. V was trimmed by 5 bases and J by 2 bases, leaving 13 bases between them. Germline V gene lookup returns CDR1 MNHEY and CDR2 SVGAGI. The CDR3 nucleotides read TGTGCCAGCAGTAGGACGGGCGCCGGCAATCAGCCCCAGCATTTT. Translation: CASSRTGAGNQPQHF.

This clonotype was observed at least ten times. The rearrangement uses TRBV7-9 and TRBJ1-1; D possibly corresponds to TRBD1 (6 bases). The CDR3 extends over 17 amino acids. The V gene lost 3 bases and the J gene lost 1 base, with 18 bases spanning the gap. Per germline, CDR1 SEHNR and CDR2 FQNEAQ (reference sequence). For the CDR3, the DNA is TGTGCCAGCAGCTTTTTCCCGGTACAGGGTTCGAACACTGAAGCTTTCTTT. This sequence encodes CASSFFPVQGSNTEAFF.

The chain is built from TRBV7-9 and TRBJ1-2; D possibly corresponds to TRBD1 (6 bases). Germline lookup yields CDR1 SEHNR and CDR2 FQNEAQ (reference sequence). The CDR3 loop spans 15 amino acids. V lost 2 bases to trimming and J lost 2 bases, with 12 bases between them. CDR3 DNA sequence: TGTGCCAGCAGCTTAAGACAGGATGGCAACTATGGCTACACCTTC. Translation gives CASSLRQDGNYGYTF.

This clonotype showed up many times. The V and J genes are TRBV10-3 and TRBJ2-4; D could derive from TRBD1 or TRBD2 (7 bases each). The V end was cut by 10 bases, the J end by 3 bases, with 16 bases between. CDR1 and CDR2 (germline): ENHRY, SYGVKD. This CDR3 has 14 amino acids. CDR3 DNA: TGTGCCACCAGGGACAGCGGGGACAAAAACATTCAGTACTTC. Amino acid sequence: CATRDSGDKNIQYF.

This clonotype was seen a handful of times. V is TRBV7-3 and J is TRBJ1-1; the D gene is possibly TRBD1 (6 bases). This CDR3 has 14 amino acids. Deletions cut 3 bases from V and 10 bases from J, with 18 bases between. The germline V gene encodes CDR1 SGHTA and CDR2 FQGTGA. The CDR3 DNA follows: TGTGCCAGCAGCTTGACGCGGACAGTAGGGAGAGCTTTCTTT. Translating it yields CASSLTRTVGRAFF.

The sample holds many counts of this clonotype. The chain links TRBV12-3 or TRBV12-4 to TRBJ2-7; 7 bases agree with TRBD1. The CDR3 length is 15 residues. V dropped 5 bases and J dropped 5; count of bases not matched to a gene: 12. The DNA of the CDR3 is TGTGCCAGCAGTCCCATGGACAGGTTCGGCGACGAGCAGTACTTC. It translates to CASSPMDRFGDEQYF.

The sample holds many counts of this clonotype. The J gene is TRBJ2-3, the V gene TRBV7-2; D is unclear. Germline V lookup: CDR1 SGHTA, CDR2 FQGNSA. V was clipped by 2 bases and J by 1 base, with 13 bases between them. The CDR3 covers 16 residues. This CDR3 is CASSLSVSEGTDTQYF. The CDR3 coding sequence is TGTGCCAGCAGCTTAAGTGTCAGCGAAGGCACAGATACGCAGTATTTT.